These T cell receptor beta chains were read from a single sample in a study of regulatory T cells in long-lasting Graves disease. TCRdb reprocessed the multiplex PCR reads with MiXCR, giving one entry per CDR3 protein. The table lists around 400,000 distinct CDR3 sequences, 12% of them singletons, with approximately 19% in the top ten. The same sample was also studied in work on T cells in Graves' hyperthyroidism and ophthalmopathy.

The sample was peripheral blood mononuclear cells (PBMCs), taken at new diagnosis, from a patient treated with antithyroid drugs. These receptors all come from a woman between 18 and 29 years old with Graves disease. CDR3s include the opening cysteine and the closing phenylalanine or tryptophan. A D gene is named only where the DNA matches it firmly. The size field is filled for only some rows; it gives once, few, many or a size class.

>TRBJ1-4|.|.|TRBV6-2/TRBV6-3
TGTGCCAGCAGTTACTCCCGATCGGGTGAAAAACTGTTTTTT
CASSYSRSGEKLFF
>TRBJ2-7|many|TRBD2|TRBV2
TGTGCCAGCAGTCCAAAACTAGCGGGAACCCAGCAGTACTTC
CASSPKLAGTQQYF
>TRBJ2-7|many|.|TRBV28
TGTGCCAGCAGCGTGCAGGGGCCGCCGGGGCTCTCCTACGAGCAGTACTTC
CASSVQGPPGLSYEQYF
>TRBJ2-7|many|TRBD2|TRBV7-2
TGTGCCAGCAGCTTCAGGACTAGCGGGACCCGCGAGCAGTACTTC
CASSFRTSGTREQYF
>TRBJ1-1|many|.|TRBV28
TGTGCCAGCAGTTTATTTTATCGTTGGTGGATCTCTATGAACACTGAAGCTTTCTTT
CASSLFYRWWISMNTEAFF
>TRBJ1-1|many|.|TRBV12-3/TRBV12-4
TGTGCCAGCAGTTTTGCAGGGATGAACACTGAAGCTTTCTTT
CASSFAGMNTEAFF
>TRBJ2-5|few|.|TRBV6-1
TGTGCCAGCAATATCTACGGGGGCAAAGAGACCCAGTACTTC
CASNIYGGKETQYF
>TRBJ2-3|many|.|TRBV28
TGTGCCAGCACCTCTAGCACAGATACGCAGTATTTT
CASTSSTDTQYF
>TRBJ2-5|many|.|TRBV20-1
TGCAGTGCTAGACGTGGCAGCTTCCAAGAGACCCAGTACTTC
CSARRGSFQETQYF
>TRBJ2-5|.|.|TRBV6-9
TGTGCCAGCAGTTGGGGCAGGGGAGACAAAGGCCAAGAGACCCAGTACTTC
CASSWGRGDKGQETQYF
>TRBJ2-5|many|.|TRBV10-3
TGTGCCATCAGTGTTTCAGGGGAGACCCAGTACTTC
CAISVSGETQYF
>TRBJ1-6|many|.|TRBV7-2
TGTGCCAGCAGCTCGTTGGGGGGATATAATTCACCCCTCCACTTT
CASSSLGGYNSPLHF
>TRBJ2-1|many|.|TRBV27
TGTGCCAGCAGTTCTTACCCCACCTACAATGAGCAGTTCTTC
CASSSYPTYNEQFF
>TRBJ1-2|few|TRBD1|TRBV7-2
TGTGCCAGCAGTAAACAGGGGTACTATGGCTACACCTTC
CASSKQGYYGYTF
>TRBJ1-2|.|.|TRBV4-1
TGCGCCAGCAGCCACAGCCGTTTTGTCGGCTACACCTTC
CASSHSRFVGYTF
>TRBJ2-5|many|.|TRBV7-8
TGTGCCAGCAGCTTTACCGGGACCACCTCCCAAGAGACCCAGTACTTC
CASSFTGTTSQETQYF
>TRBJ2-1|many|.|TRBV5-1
TGCGCCAGCAGCTGGAGGGGGAATGAGCAGTTCTTC
CASSWRGNEQFF
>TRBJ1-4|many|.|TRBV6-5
TGTGCCAGCAGTTACCCTCAGGCATCAACTAATGAAAAACTGTTTTTT
CASSYPQASTNEKLFF
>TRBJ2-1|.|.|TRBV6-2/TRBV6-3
TGTGCCAGCAGTTCCTTCACGCTTGGGCAGTTCTTC
CASSSFTLGQFF
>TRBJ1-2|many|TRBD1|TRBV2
TGTGCCAGCACCTTGGACAGGGTCGGCTACACCTTC
CASTLDRVGYTF
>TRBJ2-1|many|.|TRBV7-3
TGTGCCAGCAGCTTCATCCAAGGACTACACAATGAGCAGTTCTTC
CASSFIQGLHNEQFF
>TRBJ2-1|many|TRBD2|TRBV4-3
TGTGCCAGCAGCCAAGGGACTAGCGGATACAATGAGCAGTTCTTC
CASSQGTSGYNEQFF
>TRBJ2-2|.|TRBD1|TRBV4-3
TGCGCCAGCAGCCCTGGACAGGGTTCGGTCGGGGAGCTGTTTTTT
CASSPGQGSVGELFF
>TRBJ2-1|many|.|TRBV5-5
TGTGCCAGCAGCCAAGCGTACAATGAGCAGTTCTTC
CASSQAYNEQFF
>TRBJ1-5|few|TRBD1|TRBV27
TGTGCCAGCAGTCCAAGTTTCGGGACAGGGGGCCAGCCCCAGCATTTT
CASSPSFGTGGQPQHF
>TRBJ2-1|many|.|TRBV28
TGTGCCAGCAGTTCAATATGGACCGATGAGCAGTTCTTC
CASSSIWTDEQFF
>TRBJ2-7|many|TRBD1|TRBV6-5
TGTGCCAGCAGTTACACGGGACAGAACTACGAGCAGTACTTC
CASSYTGQNYEQYF
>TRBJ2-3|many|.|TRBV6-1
TGTGCCAGCACTCCACTACCCTACGGGGCGCAGTATTTT
CASTPLPYGAQYF
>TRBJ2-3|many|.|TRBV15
TGTGCCACCAGCCCTCCGAGGGTTGGCCCAGATACGCAGTATTTT
CATSPPRVGPDTQYF
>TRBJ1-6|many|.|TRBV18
TGTGCCAGCTCACCACCGGATTCACCCCTCCACTTT
CASSPPDSPLHF
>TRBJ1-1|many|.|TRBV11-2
TGTGCCAGCAGCTTCTGGGTTGACAGTGAAGCTTTCTTT
CASSFWVDSEAFF
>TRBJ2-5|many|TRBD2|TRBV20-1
TGCAGTGCTAGCCCCCCGGTGGGACTAGCCTCTCAAGAGACCCAGTACTTC
CSASPPVGLASQETQYF
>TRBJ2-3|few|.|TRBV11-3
TGTGCCAGCAGCTTAGATCTCACTAGAGCCGATACGCAGTATTTT
CASSLDLTRADTQYF
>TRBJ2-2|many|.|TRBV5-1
TGCGCCAGCAGCCGGAGGGCAGCTAACACCGGGGAGCTGTTTTTT
CASSRRAANTGELFF
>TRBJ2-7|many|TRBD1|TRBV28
TGTGCCAGCAGTTCGAGGAGGACAGGGGCCTACGAGCAGTACTTC
CASSSRRTGAYEQYF
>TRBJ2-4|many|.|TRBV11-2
TGTGCCAGCAGCTTAGAATCGGCTCGGGGGATTGGAGGCATTCAGTACTTC
CASSLESARGIGGIQYF
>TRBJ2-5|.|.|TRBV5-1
TGCGCCAGCGGGCGGGCTCGAGCGGAGACCCAGTACTTC
CASGRARAETQYF
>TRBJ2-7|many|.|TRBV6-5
TGTGCCAGCAGTTCCCACGGGACGGACGAAGAGCAGTACTTC
CASSSHGTDEEQYF
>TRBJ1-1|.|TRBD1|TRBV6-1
TGTGCCAGCAGTCGGGACAGTTACGGTGAAGCTTTCTTT
CASSRDSYGEAFF
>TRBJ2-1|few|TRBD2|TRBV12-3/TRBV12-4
TGTGCCAGCAGTCTAACTAGCGGGGGGCGCAATGGGCAGTTCTTC
CASSLTSGGRNGQFF
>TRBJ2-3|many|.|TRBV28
TGTGCCAGCAGTTTTAGGGGGAGGTCAGCAGATACGCAGTATTTT
CASSFRGRSADTQYF
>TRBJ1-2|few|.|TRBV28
TGTGCCAGCAGCCTAACTTTCCCTCCGGATGGCTACACCTTC
CASSLTFPPDGYTF
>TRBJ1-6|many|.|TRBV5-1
TGCGCCAGCAGACAGGGTGTCTCGTCTAATTCACCCCTCCACTTT
CASRQGVSSNSPLHF
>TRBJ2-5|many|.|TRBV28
TGTGCCAGCAGTTTGTTGTCGGAGACCCAGTACTTC
CASSLLSETQYF
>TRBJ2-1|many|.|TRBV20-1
TGCAGTGCTAGAGATCGCCCGGGACCCCTGGGGTCCTACAATGAGCAGTTCTTC
CSARDRPGPLGSYNEQFF
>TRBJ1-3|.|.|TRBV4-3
TGCGCCAGCAGTACCCGGGGCACCCATGGAAACACCATATATTTT
CASSTRGTHGNTIYF
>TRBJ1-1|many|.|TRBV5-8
TGTGCCAGCAGCCTAACAGAGGGGCTTGAAGCTTTCTTT
CASSLTEGLEAFF
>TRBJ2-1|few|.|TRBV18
TGTGCCAGCTCACCAGCGGGGGCGGATGAGCAGTTCTTC
CASSPAGADEQFF
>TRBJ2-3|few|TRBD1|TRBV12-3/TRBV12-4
TGTGCCAGCAGCCAGGACAGGAGCACAGATACGCAGTATTTT
CASSQDRSTDTQYF
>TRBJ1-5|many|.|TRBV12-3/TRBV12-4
TGTGCCAGCAGACACGGCTTGGGGGGCATCCAGCCCCAGCATTTT
CASRHGLGGIQPQHF
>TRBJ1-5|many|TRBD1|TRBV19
TGTGCCAGTAGTATCGACAGGGGGAGTTCTCAGCCCCAGCATTTT
CASSIDRGSSQPQHF
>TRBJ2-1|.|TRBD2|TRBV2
TGTGCCAGCAGGGCTAGCGGGAAGGGGAATGAGCAGTTCTTC
CASRASGKGNEQFF
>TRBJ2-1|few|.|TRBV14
TGTGCCAGCAGCCATTCGCGGGGTTGGAGCTCCTACAATGAGCAGTTCTTC
CASSHSRGWSSYNEQFF
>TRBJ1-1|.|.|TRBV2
TGTGCCAGCTTCCGGGACAACCGACCCCGGGCTTTCTTT
CASFRDNRPRAFF
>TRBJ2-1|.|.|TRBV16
TGTGCCAGCAGCCTTTTCCACCCCCGCACAAGGGATGAGCAGTTCTTC
CASSLFHPRTRDEQFF